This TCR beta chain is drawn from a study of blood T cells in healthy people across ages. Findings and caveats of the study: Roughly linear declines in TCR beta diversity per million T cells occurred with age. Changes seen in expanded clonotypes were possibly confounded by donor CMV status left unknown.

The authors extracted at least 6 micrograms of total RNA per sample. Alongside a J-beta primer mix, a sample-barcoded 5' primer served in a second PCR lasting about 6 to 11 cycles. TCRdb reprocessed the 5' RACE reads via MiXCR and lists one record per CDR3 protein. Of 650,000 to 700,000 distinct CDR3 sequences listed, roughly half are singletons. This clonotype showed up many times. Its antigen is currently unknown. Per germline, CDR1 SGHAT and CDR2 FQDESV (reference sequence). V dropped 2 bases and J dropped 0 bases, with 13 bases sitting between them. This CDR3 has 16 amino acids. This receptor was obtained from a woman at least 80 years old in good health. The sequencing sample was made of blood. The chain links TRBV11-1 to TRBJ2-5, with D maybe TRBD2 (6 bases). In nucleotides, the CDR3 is TGTGCCAGCAGCTTACGCGGCGGGGTGTACCAAGAGACCCAGTACTTC. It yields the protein CASSLRGGVYQETQYF.